This paragraph reports one T cell receptor beta chain. V gave up 5 bases and J gave up 4 bases, with 12 bases separating them. The germline V gene encodes CDR1 SGHTA and CDR2 FQGNSA. CDR3 length: 13 amino acids. These data belong to a study of T cell changes during pregnancy in multiple sclerosis. This table comes from immunoSEQ multiplex PCR, and its TCRdb copy is limited to in-frame clones, with some not included. This repertoire shows 100,000 or so clones, almost 95% found once; its top ten account for approximately 1%. The V call is TRBV7-2, the J call TRBJ2-7; no clear D. The starting material was peripheral blood, obtained before pregnancy. The TCR originated in a female donor with multiple sclerosis, enrolled in a pregnancy study. CDR3: CASSKPTLYEQYF. For the CDR3, the DNA is TGTGCCAGCAGCAAACCAACGCTATACGAGCAGTACTTC.